The sequence of this TCR beta chain was determined in a study of a mutant IDH1 vaccine in newly diagnosed glioma. Study in general: Once 4-6 weeks had passed after radiotherapy alone, vaccination started, or it started with temozolomide cycles. General study points: Any relationship between pseudoprogression and changes in top peripheral T cell clonotypes seemed absent.

Time point of the sample: week 35, safety follow-up. Topical imiquimod accompanied each vaccine dose, which consisted of 300 ug of mutant IDH1 20-mer peptide. In every donor, the tumor was a new WHO grade 3 or 4 IDH1-mutant, ATRX-lost astrocytoma. Sequencing was performed with immunoSEQ multiplex PCR; in TCRdb, only in-frame clones are kept and a portion is missing. The profile shows 50,000 to 70,000 clones, 74% of them singletons. Germline V CDR1 and CDR2: SGDLS, YYNGEE. Trimming stripped 0 bases from V and 4 bases from J, with 13 bases between. There are 15 residues in the CDR3. A remark on this clone: Antigen: not known.

This material consisted of PBMCs, taken from a glioma patient whose treatment included an IDH1 peptide vaccine. This receptor was identified in a man in his forties or fifties with glioma. The chain links TRBV9 to TRBJ2-5, with a tentative D call TRBD2 (7 bases). CDR3 coding DNA: TGTGCCAGCAGCGTAGTCGCAGGGGAGGGAGAGACCCAGTACTTC. This sequence encodes CASSVVAGEGETQYF.